The 6 T cell receptor beta chains below come from one sample, sequenced in a study of sequential checkpoint blockade in melanoma. Repertoires were generated with immunoSEQ multiplex PCR, while TCRdb's copy carries only in-frame clones and drops some. The data contain around 22,000 clones, around 70% of them seen just once; the ten biggest clones take up under 20%. Described treatment: randomized to nivolumab then ipilimumab (arm A) or the reverse (arm B). Sequences were derived from CD8+ T cells sorted from blood (inferred from file names), sampled from a patient given nivolumab and ipilimumab in sequence. These TCRs come from a human donor with melanoma.

This clone ranks as medium-sized. The chain couples TRBV13 to TRBJ2-3; no clear D. CDR3 length equals 11 residues. V was cut by 3 bases and J by 6 bases, with 4 bases left in between. Germline CDR1 reads PRHDT; CDR2 reads FYEKMQ (reference sequence). This CDR3 is CASSFGDTQYF. DNA of the CDR3: TGTGCCAGCAGCTTCGGGGATACGCAGTATTTT.

This clone was seen once. The chain uses TRBV7-8 and TRBJ2-7; TRBD1 is a possible D gene (6 bases). Germline CDR1 and CDR2: SGHVS and FQNEAQ. Deletions cut 5 bases from V and 8 bases from J, with 13 bases between. This CDR3 is 12 amino acids long. DNA for the CDR3: TGTGCCAGCAGCAAGGGGGACGATAAGCAGTACTTC. Protein sequence: CASSKGDDKQYF.

The genes are TRBV7-9 and TRBJ1-2, with D possibly TRBD1 on 6 matching bases. There are 14 residues in the CDR3. The germline V gene encodes CDR1 SEHNR and CDR2 FQNEAQ (reference sequence). The V gene lost 8 bases and the J gene lost 1 base, with 14 bases spanning the gap. The DNA of the CDR3 is TGTGCCAGCGACGAGGACAGACTTAACTATGGCTACACCTTC. As protein: CASDEDRLNYGYTF.

The chain combines TRBV5-6 with TRBJ1-2, with 9 positions matching TRBD1. Germline CDR1 is SGHDT and CDR2 is YYEEEE. The J segment lost 6 bases and the V segment lost 3 bases, leaving 6 bases of the junction unmatched. The CDR3 has 14 amino acids. CDR3 sequence: CASSSGTGIHGYTF. The CDR3 DNA reads TGTGCCAGCAGCTCCGGGACAGGGATTCATGGCTACACCTTC.

V gene TRBV28 combines with J gene TRBJ1-5, with D tentatively TRBD1 (5 bases). Per germline, CDR1 MDHEN and CDR2 SYDVKM. The CDR3 length is 17 residues. The V gene lost 3 bases and the J gene lost 7 bases, with 22 bases spanning the gap. The CDR3 DNA reads TGTGCCAGCAGTTTCTTATTCGTGGGCAGGGAGGAACAGCCCCAGCATTTT. Translated: CASSFLFVGREEQPQHF.

The V and J genes are TRBV7-2 and TRBJ1-3; tentative D call: TRBD1 (6 bases). V dropped 5 bases and J dropped 0 bases, with 17 bases sitting between them. The CDR3 is made up of 17 amino acids. Per the germline V gene, CDR1 is SGHTA and CDR2 is FQGNSA. The CDR3 loop is CASSRDRDTNSGNTIYF. The CDR3 bases are TGTGCCAGCAGCCGAGACCGGGACACAAACTCTGGAAACACCATATATTTT.